What follows is one T cell receptor beta chain and its context. Germline V gene lookup returns CDR1 MNHEY and CDR2 SMNVEV (reference sequence). The CDR3 sequence is 17 residues long. V shed 0 bases, J shed 0 bases, and the junction held 6 bases outside the gene matches. Primers: 60 Vbeta forward and 13 Jbeta reverse. Assay: immunoSEQ multiplex PCR; the TCRdb copy retains only in-frame clones and omits some. In all, the sample yields approximately 92,000 clones. The source of the sample is a study of cytomegalovirus exposure and HLA in healthy donors. This chain joins TRBV27 and TRBJ2-3; 7 nucleotides line up with TRBD1. This clonotype was sampled from a young woman in good health and CMV-seronegative. What was sequenced was PBMCs. The CDR3 reads CASSLSSDRESTDTQYF. CDR3 nucleotides: TGTGCCAGCAGTTTATCTTCCGACAGGGAGAGCACAGATACGCAGTATTTT.